This T cell receptor beta chain appears in the sequencing data of a study of Ad26.COV2.S vaccination and SARS-CoV-2 variants. The table came from immunoSEQ multiplex PCR; TCRdb's copy has only in-frame clones and leaves some out. The sample lists 250,000 or so clones, approximately 88% seen once, with under 3% in the top ten. Study observations and caveats: Responses of T cells in total may have been underestimated by the TCR breadth and depth analyses.

Specified treatment: 19 received Ad26.COV2.S at low or high dose, single or two shots; five or six received placebo; per-sample allocation not given. Samples were taken on day 63 after the first vaccine or placebo injection. This clone was picked up one time. The antigen is not known. The specimen was peripheral blood, collected in a trial of Ad26.COV2.S vaccine versus placebo. The sequence came from a person aged 18-65 years who received the Ad26.COV2.S COVID-19 vaccine or a placebo.

CDR3 residues: CASSISGTAIGYTF. In nucleotides, the CDR3 is TGTGCCAGTAGTATAAGCGGGACAGCGATAGGCTACACCTTC. V usage is TRBV19 and J usage is TRBJ1-2; 7 bases map to TRBD1. The V gene's germline CDR1 is LNHDA and CDR2 SQIVND (reference sequence). The V and J ends lost 2 bases and 8 bases, in that order; junction bases with no gene match: 8. CDR3 length: 14 amino acids.